The sequence of this T cell receptor beta chain was determined in a study of T cells in tumors after PD-1 blockade. Study-level findings and limits: After therapy, most expanded exhausted CD8+ clones were absent pre-treatment, suggesting clonal replacement. Peripheral recruitment is suggested, as some novel exhausted tumor clones were in pre-treatment blood.

With respect to this clone: The antigen remains undetermined.

Tumor biopsies came from the same primary tumor site before and after PD-1 blockade. Measured with immunoSEQ multiplex PCR; TCRdb has only the in-frame clones, and not every one. Of 1,700 or so clones in the sample, roughly 75% were seen once. Germline values: CDR1 ENHRY, CDR2 SYGVKD. The germline V and J ends were trimmed by 2 bases and 7 bases, with 11 bases remaining between them. CDR3 length: 13 residues. This material consisted of tumor tissue, taken after anti-PD-1 treatment. This chain joins TRBV10-3 and TRBJ2-5; no firm D call. This clonotype was sampled from a human donor with basal cell carcinoma. The CDR3 sequence: CAISEGGEGTQYF. The CDR3 nucleotides read TGTGCCATCAGTGAGGGTGGAGAAGGGACCCAGTACTTC.